Below are 13 T cell receptor beta chains sequenced from a single sample in a study of blood T cell repertoires in COVID-19. Libraries were prepared by immunoSEQ multiplex PCR; TCRdb keeps only in-frame clonotypes and omits some of them. The table lists about 200,000 clones, 88% of them singletons. The sequenced sample consisted of peripheral blood. The receptors derive from a man aged 40-49 years with active or convalescent COVID-19.

The chain couples TRBV6-5 to TRBJ2-1; no definite D call. CDR1 MNHEY and CDR2 SVGAGI come from the germline V gene. V was cut by 6 bases and J by 0 bases, with 12 bases left in between. This CDR3 has 15 amino acids. The CDR3 bases are TGTGCCAGCAGCCTACTTAGGAGCTCCTACAATGAGCAGTTCTTC. Amino acids: CASSLLRSSYNEQFF.

The chain carries TRBV7-8 and TRBJ1-2, with D possibly TRBD1 on 6 matching bases. This CDR3 spans 15 amino acids. Germline loops: CDR1 SGHVS, CDR2 FQNEAQ. Trimming took 3 bases from V and 5 from J, leaving 16 bases between them. This chain's CDR3 is CASSFRGGLGYGYTF. CDR3 coding DNA: TGTGCCAGCAGCTTTAGGGGGGGGCTTGGGTATGGCTACACCTTC. Complete variable domain (other parts from reference TRBV7-8 and TRBJ1-2): GAGVSQSPRYKVAKRGQDVALRCDPISGHVSLFWYQQALGQGPEFLTYFQNEAQLDKSGLPSDRFFAERPEGSVSTLKIQRTQQEDSAVYLCASSFRGGLGYGYTFGSGTRLTVV.

The rearrangement uses TRBV5-6 and TRBJ2-3; tentatively, D is TRBD1 (5 bases). The CDR3 length is 13 residues. Trimming took off 1 base at V and 9 bases at J, with 12 bases between the two ends. Germline CDR1 reads SGHDT; CDR2 reads YYEEEE. The CDR3 sequence is CASSLMTAQTQYF. The CDR3 DNA sequence: TGTGCCAGCAGCTTGATGACAGCCCAAACGCAGTATTTT.

The chain carries TRBV7-2 and TRBJ1-3; no clear D gene. Germline lookup yields CDR1 SGHTA and CDR2 FQGNSA. There are 15 residues in the CDR3. The V end lost 2 bases, the J end lost 0 bases, and 8 bases lay between the germline ends. The CDR3 region has the DNA TGTGCCAGCAGCTTACCCTATCGCTCTGGAAACACCATATATTTT. Protein product: CASSLPYRSGNTIYF.

This chain links TRBV19 with TRBJ2-7; D perhaps matches TRBD2 (6 bases). The CDR3 is 15 amino acids. Germline-derived CDR1 and CDR2 are LNHDA and SQIVND (reference sequence). V was cut by 2 bases and J by 0 bases, with 11 bases left in between. CDR3 in DNA: TGTGCCAGTAGTATACTAGCGTCAAGCTCCTACGAGCAGTACTTC. It encodes CASSILASSSYEQYF.

V and J are TRBV5-4 and TRBJ2-2; 7 positions agree with TRBD2. Germline CDR1 and CDR2: SGHNT and YYREEE (reference sequence). The ends lost 4 bases at V and 2 bases at J; junction bases unmatched: 11. The CDR3 runs to 17 residues. The CDR3 is CASSPGIAGVNTGELFF. Written as DNA, the CDR3 is TGTGCCAGCAGCCCGGGGATAGCGGGCGTTAACACCGGGGAGCTGTTTTTT.

By sample share, this clone is medium-sized. The chain links TRBV10-3 to TRBJ1-1; TRBD1 is a possible D gene (6 bases). Germline V CDR1 and CDR2: ENHRY, SYGVKD. The CDR3 has 14 amino acids. The V gene lost 2 bases and the J gene lost 7 bases, with 14 bases spanning the gap. CDR3 DNA sequence: TGTGCCATCAGTGAGGAGGACAGAGCCGGTGAAGCTTTCTTT. Translation gives CAISEEDRAGEAFF.

The chain employs TRBV27 and TRBJ1-5; D gene uncertain. Per the germline V gene, CDR1 is MNHEY and CDR2 is SMNVEV (reference sequence). V was trimmed by 5 bases and J by 0 bases, leaving 20 bases between them. The length of the CDR3 is 18 residues. CDR3 in amino acids: CASSRGGRSANSNQPQHF. CDR3 sequence (DNA): TGTGCCAGCAGTCGGGGAGGAAGGTCCGCCAATAGCAATCAGCCCCAGCATTTT.

Here the CDR3 DNA reads TGTGCCAGTAGTATGGTACCGGGGGTAGGGACTGAAGCTTTCTTT. This codes for CASSMVPGVGTEAFF. The V gene is TRBV19, the J gene TRBJ1-1, with D possibly being TRBD1 (5 bases). V was cut by 3 bases and J by 5 bases, with 16 bases left in between. CDR3 size: 15 residues. Germline V gene lookup returns CDR1 LNHDA and CDR2 SQIVND (reference sequence).

The chain is built from TRBV7-2 and TRBJ2-3, with 11 bases lining up with TRBD2. CDR1 is SGHTA and CDR2 is FQGNSA in the germline V gene. The CDR3 is 16 residues long. V lost 5 bases, J lost 5 bases, and 9 bases stayed unmatched. CDR3 sequence: CASSTRLAGRGDTQYF. The CDR3, as DNA: TGTGCCAGCAGCACCCGACTAGCGGGGAGGGGAGATACGCAGTATTTT.

This clone occurred a few times. V and J are TRBV6-5 and TRBJ2-5; 10 nucleotides match TRBD1. With V trimmed by 6 bases and J by 5 bases, 6 bases remained unmatched. This CDR3 is built from 14 residues. Germline-derived CDR1 and CDR2 are MNHEY and SVGAGI. CDR3: CASRGTGEGETQYF. DNA of the CDR3: TGTGCCAGCAGGGGGACAGGGGAAGGGGAGACCCAGTACTTC.

The chain couples TRBV5-1 to TRBJ2-1, with 14 bases lining up with TRBD2. There are 16 residues in the CDR3. The V gene's germline CDR1 is SGHRS and CDR2 YFSETQ. The J segment lost 9 bases and the V segment lost 4 bases, leaving 9 bases of the junction unmatched. The CDR3 spells CASSGGTSGSMSEQFF. CDR3 DNA: TGCGCCAGCAGCGGTGGGACTAGCGGGAGTATGTCTGAGCAGTTCTTC.

The rearrangement links TRBV28 to TRBJ2-1; 10 bases agree with TRBD2. The CDR3 runs to 14 residues. CDR1 MDHEN and CDR2 SYDVKM come from the germline V gene. J gave up 4 bases and V 9 bases, and 6 bases lay outside the gene matches. CDR3 region: CASTPGLAYNEQFF. CDR3 nucleotides: TGTGCCAGTACCCCGGGACTAGCGTACAATGAGCAGTTCTTC.